The 14 T cell receptor beta chains listed next were all sequenced from one sample in a study of CD8 T cell repertoires and HIV-1 epitope variants. Their cognate antigens are unknown. Sequencing used immunoSEQ multiplex PCR; TCRdb keeps in-frame clones, though not all of them. The sample carries roughly 4,700 clones, 66% recorded once. The sequencing input was cultured CD8+ T cells derived from PBMCs. These receptors were collected from a male donor with HIV.

By share, this clone ranks as medium-sized. The chain joins TRBV29-1 to TRBJ2-3, with a possible D match to TRBD2 (5 bases). The V end was cut by 7 bases, the J end by 2 bases, with 16 bases between. Germline loops: CDR1 SQVTM, CDR2 ANQGSEA. The CDR3 is 14 residues long. The CDR3 DNA reads TGCAGCGCGGCGGGCACCGAGTCCACAGATACGCAGTATTTT. Residues: CSAAGTESTDTQYF.

This chain uses TRBV7-8 with TRBJ2-1, with no clear D. The CDR3 loop spans 11 amino acids. The germline V gene has CDR1 SGHVS and CDR2 FQNEAQ. Trimming took off 5 bases at V and 11 bases at J, with 10 bases between the two ends. CDR3 protein: CASSLESQQFF. The CDR3, as DNA: TGTGCCAGCAGCCTGGAGAGCCAGCAGTTCTTC. The full variable domain, in which reference TRBV7-8 and TRBJ2-1 provide the parts outside the CDR3, is GAGVSQSPRYKVAKRGQDVALRCDPISGHVSLFWYQQALGQGPEFLTYFQNEAQLDKSGLPSDRFFAERPEGSVSTLKIQRTQQEDSAVYLCASSLESQQFFGPGTRLTVL.

This clone has just a few counts. Other DNA sequences in this sample translate to the same CDR3. V gene TRBV5-4 combines with J gene TRBJ2-7, with 8 bases fitting TRBD1. The CDR3 runs to 14 residues. Germline V gives CDR1 SGHNT, CDR2 YYREEE (reference sequence). V shed 2 bases and J 1 base; nucleotides not matched to a gene: 2. The CDR3 coding sequence is TGTGCCAGCAGCTTCGGACAGGGTTCCTACGAGCAGTACTTC. Amino acids: CASSFGQGSYEQYF.

This clone was found a few times. This rearrangement joins TRBV9 to TRBJ2-3, with TRBD2 identical over 13 bases. Germline values: CDR1 SGDLS, CDR2 YYNGEE. This CDR3 comprises 15 residues. V trimming: 0 bases; J trimming: 7 bases; junction bases outside the gene matches: 2. As DNA, the CDR3 is TGTGCCAGCAGCGTAGAGGGACTAGCGGGGTATACGCAGTATTTT. Its translation is CASSVEGLAGYTQYF.

In this sample, this clone is large. The rearrangement uses TRBV6-1 and TRBJ2-7, with TRBD1 identical over 9 bases. Germline-derived CDR1 and CDR2 are MNHNS and SASEGT. The CDR3 has 14 residues. The V gene end was trimmed by 6 bases and the J gene end by 0 bases; junction bases not matched to a gene: 3. The CDR3 loop reads CASRQGASSYEQYF. CDR3 DNA sequence: TGTGCCAGCAGACAGGGGGCTTCCTCCTACGAGCAGTACTTC.

This chain joins TRBV15 and TRBJ2-7, with TRBD1 matching 7 bases. The V gene's germline CDR1 is LNHNV and CDR2 YYDKDF (reference sequence). The V segment lost 1 base and the J segment 2 bases; nucleotides outside the gene matches: 2. The CDR3 runs 14 residues. CDR3 protein: CATSRVRGPYEQYF. The CDR3 DNA reads as TGTGCCACCAGCAGAGTTAGGGGGCCCTACGAGCAGTACTTC.

This chain joins TRBV4-1 and TRBJ2-7, with D maybe TRBD2 (6 bases). The CDR3 extends over 14 amino acids. The germline CDR1 and CDR2 sequences are MGHRA and YSYEKL. Between the trimmed V and J ends, which lost 0 bases and 2 bases, there was a span of 8 bases. The CDR3 protein is CASSQEGGTYEQYF. CDR3 coding DNA: TGCGCCAGCAGCCAAGAGGGGGGAACCTACGAGCAGTACTTC.

The chain uses TRBV27 and TRBJ2-7; D may be TRBD1 (6 bases). The CDR3 consists of 15 residues. Germline CDR1 is MNHEY and CDR2 is SMNVEV (reference sequence). Trimming shortened V by 5 bases and J by 1 base, and 15 bases separated the two germline ends. CDR3 in DNA: TGTGCCAGCAGTCCCCCTGGGGGCGCGTCCTACGAGCAGTACTTC. Translating it yields CASSPPGGASYEQYF.

By sample fraction, this clone is medium-sized (0.01 to 0.1%). The J gene is TRBJ2-7, the V gene TRBV7-3; D is undetermined. V lost 5 bases, J lost 0 bases, and 8 bases lay in between. The CDR3 runs to 13 residues. In germline, CDR1 is SGHTA, CDR2 FQGTGA. CDR3 DNA: TGTGCCAGCAGCGAAGGGCCCTCCTACGAGCAGTACTTC. Amino acids: CASSEGPSYEQYF.

This chain uses TRBV27 with TRBJ2-7, with 7 bases lining up with TRBD2. V dropped 6 bases and J dropped 7; count of bases not matched to a gene: 6. Germline V gives CDR1 MNHEY, CDR2 SMNVEV (reference sequence). The CDR3 has 12 amino acids. CDR3 residues: CASSQTSREQYF. Here the CDR3 DNA reads TGTGCCAGCAGCCAGACTAGCCGGGAGCAGTACTTC.

CDR3 nucleotide sequence: TGTGCCAGCAGTTACCAGGGGGTGAACGAGCAGTACTTC. This sequence encodes CASSYQGVNEQYF. The rearrangement uses TRBV6-5 and TRBJ2-7, with 7 bases lining up with TRBD1. The CDR3 loop spans 13 amino acids. Germline loops: CDR1 MNHEY, CDR2 SVGAGI. The V gene end was trimmed by 2 bases and the J gene end by 5 bases; junction bases not matched to a gene: 3.

This chain links TRBV13 with TRBJ1-2, with 12 bases aligning to TRBD1. Per germline, CDR1 PRHDT and CDR2 FYEKMQ (reference sequence). V shed 0 bases and J 8 bases; nucleotides not matched to a gene: 7. CDR3 length: 16 amino acids. The CDR3 DNA is TGTGCCAGCAGCTTAGGCGGGGGACAGGGGGCGACGGGCTACACCTTC. Its protein is CASSLGGGQGATGYTF. Full variable domain (remainder filled in from reference TRBV13 and TRBJ1-2): AAGVIQSPRHLIKEKRETATLKCYPIPRHDTVYWYQQGPGQDPQFLISFYEKMQSDKGSIPDRFSAQQFSDYHSELNMSSLELGDSALYFCASSLGGGQGATGYTFGSGTRLTVV.

The chain combines TRBV7-2 with TRBJ2-7, with D unresolved. Germline lookup yields CDR1 SGHTA and CDR2 FQGNSA. This CDR3 comprises 14 residues. V dropped 1 base and J dropped 1 base, with 8 bases sitting between them. CDR3 DNA sequence: TGTGCCAGCAGCTTAGGGGTAGGATCCTACGAGCAGTACTTC. Its protein is CASSLGVGSYEQYF.

This clone appeared a few times. The V call is TRBV27, the J call TRBJ2-7; no reliable D call. The CDR3 runs 15 residues. Germline V lookup: CDR1 MNHEY, CDR2 SMNVEV (reference sequence). Trimming took off 6 bases at V and 1 base at J, with 16 bases between the two ends. CDR3 sequence reads: CASSPEGRLSYEQYF. The CDR3 coding sequence is TGTGCCAGCAGCCCAGAAGGCAGGCTGTCCTACGAGCAGTACTTC.